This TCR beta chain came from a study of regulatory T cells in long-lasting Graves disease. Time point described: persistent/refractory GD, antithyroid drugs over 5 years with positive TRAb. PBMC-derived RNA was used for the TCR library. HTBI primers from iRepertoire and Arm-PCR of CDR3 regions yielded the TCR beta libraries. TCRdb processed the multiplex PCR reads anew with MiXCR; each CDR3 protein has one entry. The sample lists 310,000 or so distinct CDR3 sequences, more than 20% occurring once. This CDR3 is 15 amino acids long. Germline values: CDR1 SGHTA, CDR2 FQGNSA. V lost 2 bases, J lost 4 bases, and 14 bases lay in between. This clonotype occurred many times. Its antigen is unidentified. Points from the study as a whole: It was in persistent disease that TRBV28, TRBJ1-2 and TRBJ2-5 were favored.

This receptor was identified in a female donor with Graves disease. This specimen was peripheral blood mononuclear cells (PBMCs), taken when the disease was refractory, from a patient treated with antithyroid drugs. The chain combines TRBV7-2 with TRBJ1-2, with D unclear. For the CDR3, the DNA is TGTGCCAGCAGCTTAATAAGGAATGAGATCTATGGCTACACCTTC. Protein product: CASSLIRNEIYGYTF.